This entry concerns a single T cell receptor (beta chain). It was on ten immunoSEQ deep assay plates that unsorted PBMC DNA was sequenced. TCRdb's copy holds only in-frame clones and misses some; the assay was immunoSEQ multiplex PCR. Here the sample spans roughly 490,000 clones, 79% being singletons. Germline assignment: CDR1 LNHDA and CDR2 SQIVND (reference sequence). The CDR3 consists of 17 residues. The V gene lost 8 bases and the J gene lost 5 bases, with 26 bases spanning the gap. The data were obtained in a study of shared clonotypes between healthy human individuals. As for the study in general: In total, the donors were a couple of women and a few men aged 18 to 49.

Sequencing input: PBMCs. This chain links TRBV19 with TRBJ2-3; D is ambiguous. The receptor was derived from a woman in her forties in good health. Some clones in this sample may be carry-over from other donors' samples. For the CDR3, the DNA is TGTGCCAGTCGTGCCTGGGTCCAAGGATCCCGAGGAGATACGCAGTATTTT. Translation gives CASRAWVQGSRGDTQYF.